This T cell receptor beta chain stems from a study of blood T cell repertoires in COVID-19. Study background: Samples of COVID-19 (acute and convalescent) were obtained from the United States, Italy and Spain. Sample material is recorded as cDNA or gDNA derived from T cells, B-cell-depleted T cells, or PBMCs.

This clone was observed a few times. The CDR3 has 13 residues. CDR1 and CDR2 (germline): SGHDN, FVKESK. Between the trimmed V and J ends, which lost 2 bases and 10 bases, there was a span of 15 bases. Per the original data handling: Amplified reference gene primers provided the basis for estimating nucleated cell counts. Here immunoSEQ multiplex PCR was the method, and the copy in TCRdb shows in-frame clones only, minus some. V, J and clone size are those of that table, while D and trimming were read from the DNA. The table includes 100,000 to 150,000 clones, about 74% detected once. The sequenced sample consisted of peripheral blood. The chain employs TRBV14 and TRBJ2-7, with D tentatively TRBD1 (6 bases). The receptor was derived from a man aged 60 to 69 with acute or convalescent COVID-19. The DNA for the CDR3 is TGTGCCAGCAGCCAAAACTTTAGAGGGGGACAGTACTTC. Its translation: CASSQNFRGGQYF.